This entry concerns a single TCR beta chain. Assay: immunoSEQ multiplex PCR; the TCRdb copy retains only in-frame clones and omits some. There are 100,000 to 140,000 clones in the sample; 89% occur only once, and 4.5% to 6% lies in the top ten. The data originate from a study of blood T cell repertoires in COVID-19. Study-wide background: Acute-phase and convalescent COVID-19 samples originated in the United States, Italy and Spain.

Germline CDR1 and CDR2: SGHTA and FQGTGA. The CDR3 extends over 14 amino acids. The V end was cut by 4 bases, the J end by 4 bases, with 10 bases between. V is TRBV7-3 and J is TRBJ2-2; D perhaps matches TRBD1 (6 bases). Sequenced material: peripheral blood. This sequence originates from a man in his forties with active or convalescent COVID-19. The CDR3 sequence is CASSSGTSTGELFF. CDR3 sequence (DNA): TGTGCCAGCAGCTCCGGGACAAGCACCGGGGAGCTGTTTTTT.